This TCR beta chain derives from a study of cytomegalovirus exposure and HLA in healthy donors. Germline assignment: CDR1 MNHEY and CDR2 SMNVEV (reference sequence). V was clipped by 6 bases and J by 5 bases, with 23 bases between them. There are 16 residues in the CDR3. These donors, healthy bone marrow donors, were studied. Primers for the PCR totalled 60 Vbeta and 13 Jbeta. The table came from immunoSEQ multiplex PCR; TCRdb's copy has only in-frame clones and leaves some out. The sample shows roughly 120,000 clones, around two thirds of them seen only once. This chain joins TRBV27 and TRBJ2-7; D is possibly TRBD1 (6 bases). The sample was PBMCs. This clonotype was sampled from a woman between 35 and 50 years old in good health and CMV-seropositive. The CDR3 is CASSPGDALGFHEQYF. In DNA form, the CDR3 reads TGTGCCAGCAGCCCAGGGGACGCTCTTGGTTTCCACGAGCAGTACTTC.